This T cell receptor (beta chain) was sequenced during a study of neurological immune-mediated disorders. General observations from the study: Expanded clones shared no CDR3 amino acid sequences across subjects, suggesting private repertoires in all groups.

A 10-nucleotide random UMI tagged transcripts in template-switch 5'RACE cDNA synthesis. One entry per CDR3 protein results from TCRdb running MiXCR on the 5' RACE reads. The table has about 50,000 distinct CDR3 sequences, more than 8.5% seen once. There are many counts of this clonotype. Its antigen is unidentified. The CDR3 totals 12 residues. CDR1 DFQATT and CDR2 SNEGSKA come from the germline V gene (reference sequence). Trimming shortened V by 6 bases and J by 5 bases, and 13 bases separated the two germline ends. The sample's time point: longitudinal time-point 1 (baseline). The chain is built from TRBV20-1 and TRBJ1-2; D ambiguous. The sequence was obtained from a woman in her thirties or forties in good health. The sequenced material came from PBMCs. CDR3 residues: CSAQKGGYGYTF. DNA for the CDR3: TGCAGTGCCCAAAAGGGCGGATATGGCTACACCTTC.